This entry features one T cell receptor (beta chain) sequence. Germline values: CDR1 MNHEY, CDR2 SMNVEV (reference sequence). V shed 3 bases and J shed 0 bases, with 8 bases lying between them. This CDR3 spans 14 amino acids. This table comes from immunoSEQ multiplex PCR, and its TCRdb copy is limited to in-frame clones, with some not included. The sample carries 60,000 to 70,000 clones, about 80% recorded once. These data are taken from a study of blood T cell repertoires in COVID-19. The chain is built from TRBV27 and TRBJ1-1; D not certain. Source material: peripheral blood. This sequence was found in a woman aged 60-75 years with acute or convalescent COVID-19. CDR3 DNA: TGTGCCAGCAGTTTCAGAGGGCTGAACACTGAAGCTTTCTTT. Translation gives CASSFRGLNTEAFF.